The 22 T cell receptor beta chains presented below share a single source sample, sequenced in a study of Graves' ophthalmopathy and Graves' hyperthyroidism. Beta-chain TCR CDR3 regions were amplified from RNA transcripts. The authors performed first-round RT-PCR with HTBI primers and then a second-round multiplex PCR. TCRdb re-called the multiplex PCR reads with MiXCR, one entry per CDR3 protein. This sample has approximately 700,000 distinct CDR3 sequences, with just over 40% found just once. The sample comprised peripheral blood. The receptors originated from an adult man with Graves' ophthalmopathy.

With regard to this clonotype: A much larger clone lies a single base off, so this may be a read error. The CDR3 region is CASSSSRPGSTEAFF. CDR3 DNA: TGTGCCAGCAGCTCCTCGCGGCCAGGGAGCACTGAAGCTTTCTTT. The V call is TRBV7-9, the J call TRBJ1-1; maybe TRBD1 (5 bases). Looked up from germline, CDR1 is SEHNR and CDR2 is FQNEAQ (reference sequence). V was clipped by 4 bases and J by 4 bases, with 16 bases between them. The CDR3 has 15 residues.

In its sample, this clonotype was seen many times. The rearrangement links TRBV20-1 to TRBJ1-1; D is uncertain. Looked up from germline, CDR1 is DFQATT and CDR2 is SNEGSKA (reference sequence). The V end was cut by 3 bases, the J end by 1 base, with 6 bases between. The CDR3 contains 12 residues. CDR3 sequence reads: CSASTQNTEAFF. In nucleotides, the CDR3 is TGCAGTGCTAGCACGCAGAACACTGAAGCTTTCTTT.

The CDR3 spells CASSLTSVLRNTEAFF. The DNA for the CDR3 is TGTGCCAGCAGTTTAACGTCAGTTCTCCGGAACACTGAAGCTTTCTTT. This chain uses TRBV27 with TRBJ1-1; D gene unclear. Trimming took 2 bases from V and 1 from J, leaving 14 bases between them. This CDR3 is built from 16 residues. Germline-derived CDR1 and CDR2 are MNHEY and SMNVEV (reference sequence).

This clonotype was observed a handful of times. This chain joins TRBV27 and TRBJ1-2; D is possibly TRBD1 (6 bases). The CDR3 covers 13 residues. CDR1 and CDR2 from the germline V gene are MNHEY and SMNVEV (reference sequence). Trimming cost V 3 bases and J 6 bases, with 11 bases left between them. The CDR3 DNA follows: TGTGCCAGCAGTTTGGACAGACAGAATGGCTACACCTTC. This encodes CASSLDRQNGYTF.

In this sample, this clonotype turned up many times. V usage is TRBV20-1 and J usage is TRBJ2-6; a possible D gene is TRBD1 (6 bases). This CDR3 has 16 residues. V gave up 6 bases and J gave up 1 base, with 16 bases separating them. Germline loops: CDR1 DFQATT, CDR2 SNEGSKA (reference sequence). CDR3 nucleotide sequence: TGCAGTGCCAAAGGACAGTCCCCGTCTGGGGCCAACGTCCTGACTTTC. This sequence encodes CSAKGQSPSGANVLTF.

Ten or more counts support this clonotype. The CDR3 DNA sequence: TGTGCCAGCAGTGAACAGCGTGGAACGCAAGAGACCCAGTACTTC. Its protein product is CASSEQRGTQETQYF. The V call is TRBV2, the J call TRBJ2-5; D unresolved. Germline V gene sequence: CDR1 SNHLY, CDR2 FYNNEI. V was shortened by 2 bases and J by 2 bases, with 12 bases between the two germline ends. CDR3 length: 15 amino acids.

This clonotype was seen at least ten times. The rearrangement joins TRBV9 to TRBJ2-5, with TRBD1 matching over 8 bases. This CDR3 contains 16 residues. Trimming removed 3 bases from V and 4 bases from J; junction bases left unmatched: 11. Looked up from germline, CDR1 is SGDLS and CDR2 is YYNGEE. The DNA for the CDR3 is TGTGCCAGCAGCGAAGGACAGGGAAGGATAGGAGAGACCCAGTACTTC. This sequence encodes CASSEGQGRIGETQYF.

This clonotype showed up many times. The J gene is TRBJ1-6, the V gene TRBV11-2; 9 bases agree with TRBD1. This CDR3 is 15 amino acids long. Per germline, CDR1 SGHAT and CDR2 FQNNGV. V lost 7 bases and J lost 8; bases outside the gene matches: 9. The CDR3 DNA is TGTGCCAGCACGTTACTGGGACAGGGAGATTCACCCCTCCACTTT. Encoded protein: CASTLLGQGDSPLHF.

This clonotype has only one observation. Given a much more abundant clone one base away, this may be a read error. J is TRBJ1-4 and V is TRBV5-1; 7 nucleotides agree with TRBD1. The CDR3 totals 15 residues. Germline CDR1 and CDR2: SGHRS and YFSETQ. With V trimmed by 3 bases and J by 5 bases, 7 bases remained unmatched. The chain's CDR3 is CASSSDRRRNEKLFF. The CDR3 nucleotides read TGCGCCAGCAGCTCGGACAGGCGGAGGAATGAAAAACTGTTTTTT.

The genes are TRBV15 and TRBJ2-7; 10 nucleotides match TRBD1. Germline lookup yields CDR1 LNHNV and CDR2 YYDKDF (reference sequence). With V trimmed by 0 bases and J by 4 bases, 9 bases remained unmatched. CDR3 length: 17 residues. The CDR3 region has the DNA TGTGCCACCAGCAGAGACAATTCCCGGGACAGGGGTTACGAGCAGTACTTC. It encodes CATSRDNSRDRGYEQYF. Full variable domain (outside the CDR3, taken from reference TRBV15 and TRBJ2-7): DAMVIQNPRYQVTQFGKPVTLSCSQTLNHNVMYWYQQKSSQAPKLLFHYYDKDFNNEADTPDNFQSRRPNTSFCFLDIRSPGLGDTAMYLCATSRDNSRDRGYEQYFGPGTRLTVT.

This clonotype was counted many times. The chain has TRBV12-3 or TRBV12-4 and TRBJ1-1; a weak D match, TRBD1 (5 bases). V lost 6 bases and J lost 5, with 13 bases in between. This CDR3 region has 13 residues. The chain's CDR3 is CASRETRGTEAFF. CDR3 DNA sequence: TGTGCCAGCAGGGAGACTCGGGGGACTGAAGCTTTCTTT.

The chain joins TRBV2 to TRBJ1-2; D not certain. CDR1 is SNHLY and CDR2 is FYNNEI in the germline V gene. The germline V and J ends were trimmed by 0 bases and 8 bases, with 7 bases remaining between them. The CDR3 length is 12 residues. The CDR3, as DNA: TGTGCCAGCAGTGAAGCGGGAGGCGGCTACACCTTC. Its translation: CASSEAGGGYTF.

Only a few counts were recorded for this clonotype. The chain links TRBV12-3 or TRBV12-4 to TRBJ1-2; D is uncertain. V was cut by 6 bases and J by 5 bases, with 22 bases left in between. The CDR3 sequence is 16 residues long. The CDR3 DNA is TGTGCCAGCAGCCCCGGAGGGAGGAACGATCCTTATGGCTACACCTTC. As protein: CASSPGGRNDPYGYTF.

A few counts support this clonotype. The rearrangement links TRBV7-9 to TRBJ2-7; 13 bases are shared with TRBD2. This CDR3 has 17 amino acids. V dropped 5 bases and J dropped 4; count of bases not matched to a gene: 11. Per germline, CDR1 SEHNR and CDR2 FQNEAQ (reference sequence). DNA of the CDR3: TGTGCCAGCAGCCACCGGACTAGCGGGAGATACGCGTACGAGCAGTACTTC. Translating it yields CASSHRTSGRYAYEQYF.

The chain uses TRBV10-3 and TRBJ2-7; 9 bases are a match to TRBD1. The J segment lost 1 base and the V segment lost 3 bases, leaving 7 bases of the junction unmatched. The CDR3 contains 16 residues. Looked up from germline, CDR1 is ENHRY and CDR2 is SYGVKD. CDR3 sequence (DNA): TGTGCCATCAGTGACCCGGGACAGGGCTCTTCCTACGAGCAGTACTTC. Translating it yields CAISDPGQGSSYEQYF.

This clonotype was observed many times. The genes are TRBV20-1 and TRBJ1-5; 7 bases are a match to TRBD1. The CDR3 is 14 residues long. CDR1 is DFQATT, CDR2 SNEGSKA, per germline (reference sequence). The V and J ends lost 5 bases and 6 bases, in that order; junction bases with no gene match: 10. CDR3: CSARRQGWSQPQHF. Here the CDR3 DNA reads TGCAGTGCTCGTAGACAGGGATGGAGTCAGCCCCAGCATTTT.

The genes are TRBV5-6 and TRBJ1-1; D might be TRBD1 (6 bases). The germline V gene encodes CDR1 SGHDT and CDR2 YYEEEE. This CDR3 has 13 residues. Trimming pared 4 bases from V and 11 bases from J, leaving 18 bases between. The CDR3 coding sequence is TGTGCCAGCAGCGGGGGGCGACGGACAGTGGCTTTCTTT. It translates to CASSGGRRTVAFF.

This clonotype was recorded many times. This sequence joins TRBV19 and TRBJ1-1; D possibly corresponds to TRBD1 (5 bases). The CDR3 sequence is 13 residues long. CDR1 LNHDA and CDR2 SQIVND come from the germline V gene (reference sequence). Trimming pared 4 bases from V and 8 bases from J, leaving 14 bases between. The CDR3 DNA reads TGTGCCAGTAGTACTCAGCAGGGTACCGAAGCTTTCTTT. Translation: CASSTQQGTEAFF.

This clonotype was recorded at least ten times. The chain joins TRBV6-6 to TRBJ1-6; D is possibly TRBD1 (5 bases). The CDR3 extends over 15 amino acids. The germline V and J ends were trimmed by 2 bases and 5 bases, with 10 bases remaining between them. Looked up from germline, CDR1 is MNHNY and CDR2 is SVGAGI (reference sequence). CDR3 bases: TGTGCCAGCAGTTACATAAGGGGCGATAATTCACCCCTCCACTTT. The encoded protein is CASSYIRGDNSPLHF.

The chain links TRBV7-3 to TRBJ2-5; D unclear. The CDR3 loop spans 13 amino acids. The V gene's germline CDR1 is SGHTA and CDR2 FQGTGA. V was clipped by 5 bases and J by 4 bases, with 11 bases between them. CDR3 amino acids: CASSPNWAETQYF. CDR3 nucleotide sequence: TGTGCCAGCAGCCCCAATTGGGCAGAGACCCAGTACTTC. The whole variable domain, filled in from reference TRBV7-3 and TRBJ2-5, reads GAGVSQTPSNKVTEKGKYVELRCDPISGHTALYWYRQSLGQGPEFLIYFQGTGAADDSGLPNDRFFAVRPEGSVSTLKIQRTERGDSAVYLCASSPNWAETQYFGPGTRLLVL.

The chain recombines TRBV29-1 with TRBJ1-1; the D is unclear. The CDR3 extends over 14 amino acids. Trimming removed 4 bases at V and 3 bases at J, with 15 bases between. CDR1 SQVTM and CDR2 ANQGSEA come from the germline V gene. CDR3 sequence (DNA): TGCAGCGTTGCTAGTGCAGCAGGATACACTGAAGCTTTCTTT. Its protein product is CSVASAAGYTEAFF.

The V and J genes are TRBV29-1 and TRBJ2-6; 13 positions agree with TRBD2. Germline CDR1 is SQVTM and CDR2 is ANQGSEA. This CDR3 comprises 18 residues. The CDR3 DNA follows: TGCAGTGTAAGACGACTAGCGGGGGGAGACTCTGGGGCCAACGTCCTGACTTTC. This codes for CSVRRLAGGDSGANVLTF.